Below, 22 T cell receptor beta chains from the same sample are listed, as sequenced in a study of human T cells and chemical hapten exposure. From the RACE reads, TCRdb called clonotypes with MiXCR, one entry per CDR3 protein. In the table there are about 41,000 distinct CDR3 sequences, around 3.8% of which are singletons. Time point noted: patch test 1, 2 weeks after DPC sensitization. Treatment given: therapeutic diphenylcyclopropenone sensitization with weekly scalp DPC. The total RNA was obtained from whole blood that was not fractionated. This specimen consisted of whole blood, obtained in connection with sensitization to the hapten diphenylcyclopropenone (DPC). The origin of the receptors is a man in his fifties or sixties with alopecia areata. Some clones in this sample may be carry-over from other donors' samples.

This clonotype was observed at least ten times. The CDR3 reads CASSQSWNTEAFF. The CDR3 DNA is TGTGCCAGCAGCCAGTCTTGGAACACTGAAGCTTTCTTT. This chain connects TRBV3-1 to TRBJ1-1; D is uncertain. V was trimmed by 3 bases and J by 1 base, leaving 6 bases between them. CDR1 LGHDT and CDR2 YNNKEL come from the germline V gene (reference sequence). CDR3 length equals 13 residues.

This clonotype came up many times. This sequence joins TRBV29-1 and TRBJ2-1, with 7 bases matching TRBD1. V trimming: 0 bases; J trimming: 9 bases; junction bases outside the gene matches: 8. The CDR3 length is 14 residues. Germline values: CDR1 SQVTM, CDR2 ANQGSEA. CDR3 nucleotide sequence: TGCAGCGTTGAAGATCGGAAGGGGGCGGGTGAGCAGTTCTTC. Its protein is CSVEDRKGAGEQFF.

This clonotype was recorded many times. V usage is TRBV11-2 and J usage is TRBJ2-1; D is possibly TRBD1 (5 bases). The V gene lost 3 bases and the J gene lost 9 bases, with 12 bases spanning the gap. Germline values: CDR1 SGHAT, CDR2 FQNNGV. The CDR3 runs to 13 residues. CDR3 sequence: CASSFGAQSEQFF. CDR3 bases: TGTGCCAGCAGCTTTGGGGCCCAGAGTGAGCAGTTCTTC.

This clonotype has just a few counts. CDR3 in DNA: TGCAGCGTTGGGAACGTGAGACAGGGGGGCACAGATACGCAGTATTTT. Its protein product is CSVGNVRQGGTDTQYF. The chain combines TRBV29-1 with TRBJ2-3; 9 nucleotides line up with TRBD1. This CDR3 is 16 amino acids long. Per the germline V gene, CDR1 is SQVTM and CDR2 is ANQGSEA. V was clipped by 4 bases and J by 1 base; unmatched bases: 9.

This clonotype came up many times. The V call is TRBV9, the J call TRBJ2-3; TRBD2 might be the D (6 bases). This CDR3 has 15 residues. V lost 2 bases and J 0 bases, leaving 10 bases between the germline ends. Germline assignment: CDR1 SGDLS and CDR2 YYNGEE. DNA for the CDR3: TGTGCCAGCAGCGTTGACGGGGGAAGCACAGATACGCAGTATTTT. Amino acid sequence: CASSVDGGSTDTQYF.

This clonotype was picked up many times. In DNA form, the CDR3 reads TGTGCCAGCAGTTTAGAAGTGTCGAACTATGGCTACACCTTC. Its protein product is CASSLEVSNYGYTF. The chain has TRBV12-3 or TRBV12-4 and TRBJ1-2; D call uncertain. The CDR3 has 14 residues. Between the trimmed V and J ends, which lost 1 base and 2 bases, there was a span of 8 bases.

This clonotype has ten or more counts. This chain joins TRBV29-1 and TRBJ2-3; maybe TRBD1 (6 bases). With 4 bases removed from V and 1 base from J, the gap between germline ends came to 21 bases. Germline lookup yields CDR1 SQVTM and CDR2 ANQGSEA. The CDR3 extends over 17 amino acids. This CDR3 reads CSVVGFGLQGRTDTQYF. CDR3 nucleotides: TGCAGCGTTGTGGGTTTTGGCTTACAGGGTCGCACAGATACGCAGTATTTT.

This clonotype was picked up a small number of times. V is TRBV28 and J is TRBJ1-6; 8 bases fit TRBD1. V shed 8 bases, J shed 7 bases, and the junction held 7 bases outside the gene matches. The CDR3 is 14 residues long. Germline values: CDR1 MDHEN, CDR2 SYDVKM. CDR3 in DNA: TGTGCCAGCTTTTCCGGGACAGGAAATTCACCCCTCCACTTT. Translating gives CASFSGTGNSPLHF.

This clonotype was seen many times. This chain links TRBV5-1 with TRBJ1-5, with a tentative D call TRBD1 (5 bases). Germline lookup yields CDR1 SGHRS and CDR2 YFSETQ. Trimming cost V 0 bases and J 1 base, with 8 bases left between them. This CDR3 spans 15 amino acids. DNA for the CDR3: TGCGCCAGCAGCTTGGCCGGGACGAGCAATCAGCCCCAGCATTTT. It yields the protein CASSLAGTSNQPQHF.

Many counts were recorded for this clonotype. The CDR3 reads CASSQESIGNEKLFF. The CDR3 DNA follows: TGTGCCAGCAGCCAAGAAAGCATAGGGAATGAAAAACTGTTTTTT. The chain employs TRBV3-1 and TRBJ1-4; no firm D call. With 0 bases removed from V and 5 bases from J, the gap between germline ends came to 10 bases. Germline V gives CDR1 LGHDT, CDR2 YNNKEL (reference sequence). This CDR3 spans 15 amino acids.

In its sample, this clonotype was seen a few times. The chain links TRBV29-1 to TRBJ2-1; 8 positions match TRBD1. Germline V gives CDR1 SQVTM, CDR2 ANQGSEA. There are 14 residues in the CDR3. V was pared by 3 bases and J by 6 bases, with 7 bases of the junction left unmatched. CDR3 residues: CSVDRQGARNEQFF. The CDR3 bases are TGCAGCGTTGACAGGCAGGGGGCGCGCAATGAGCAGTTCTTC.

The table lists this clonotype with many counts. The gene calls are TRBV28 and TRBJ2-3; 15 bases line up with TRBD2. The CDR3 consists of 17 residues. CDR1 and CDR2 from the germline V gene are MDHEN and SYDVKM. Trimming cost V 6 bases and J 3 bases; bases outside gene matches: 7. CDR3 in DNA: TGTGCCAGCAGCCCCCCGGGACTAGCGGGAGGAACAGATACGCAGTATTTT. Its translation: CASSPPGLAGGTDTQYF. Together with reference TRBV28 and TRBJ2-3, the CDR3 gives the full variable domain: DVKVTQSSRYLVKRTGEKVFLECVQDMDHENMFWYRQDPGLGLRLIYFSYDVKMKEKGDIPEGYSVSREKKERFSLILESASTNQTSMYLCASSPPGLAGGTDTQYFGPGTRLTVL.

The chain is built from TRBV5-1 and TRBJ1-4, with D maybe TRBD1 (5 bases). Germline CDR1 is SGHRS and CDR2 is YFSETQ. V was clipped by 7 bases and J by 0 bases, with 16 bases between them. There are 16 residues in the CDR3. This CDR3 is CASRSGQIATNEKLFF. The CDR3 nucleotides are TGCGCCAGCCGCTCGGGGCAGATTGCAACTAATGAAAAACTGTTTTTT.

This clonotype was seen repeatedly, ten times or more. This chain's CDR3 is CSVDRRSGELFF. As DNA, the CDR3 is TGCAGCGTTGATAGGAGGTCCGGGGAGCTGTTTTTT. This chain uses TRBV29-1 with TRBJ2-2; D may be TRBD2 (5 bases). The V and J ends lost 3 bases and 6 bases respectively, with 8 bases between them. Germline V CDR1 and CDR2: SQVTM, ANQGSEA. This CDR3 is built from 12 residues.

Comments on this clonotype: A much larger clone lies a single base off, so this may be a read error. V usage is TRBV10-3 and J usage is TRBJ1-6; D remains unclear. Germline V gives CDR1 ENHRY, CDR2 SYGVKD. The V and J ends lost 5 bases and 6 bases respectively, with 8 bases between them. This CDR3 comprises 13 residues. CDR3 residues: CAISSQRNSPLHF. The CDR3 DNA reads as TGTGCCATCAGTTCCCAGCGTAATTCACCCCTCCACTTT.

To note about this clonotype: A single base separates this from a much larger clone, so it may be a read error. V usage is TRBV12-3 or TRBV12-4 and J usage is TRBJ1-6, with no clear D. The CDR3 extends over 16 amino acids. The CDR3 here is CAGSLDRSSYNSPLHF. CDR3 DNA: TGTGCCGGCAGTTTAGACCGGAGCTCCTATAATTCACCCCTCCACTTT.

This clonotype was recorded many times. The chain uses TRBV5-1 and TRBJ2-6; D uncertain. The CDR3 is made up of 16 amino acids. Trimming shortened V by 2 bases and J by 1 base, and 10 bases separated the two germline ends. The germline CDR1 and CDR2 sequences are SGHRS and YFSETQ. Written as DNA, the CDR3 is TGCGCCAGCAGCTTAACTACGTTATCTGGGGCCAACGTCCTGACTTTC. Translated: CASSLTTLSGANVLTF.

This clonotype showed up many times. The chain recombines TRBV7-2 with TRBJ2-1, with 7 bases lining up with TRBD2. The ends lost 4 bases at V and 4 bases at J; junction bases unmatched: 10. Germline values: CDR1 SGHTA, CDR2 FQGNSA. The CDR3 consists of 16 residues. As DNA, the CDR3 is TGTGCCAGCAGCTCGCAAGCGGGACCTATTTACAATGAGCAGTTCTTC. It codes for CASSSQAGPIYNEQFF.

This clonotype appeared many times. The CDR3 DNA follows: TGCGCCAGCAGCCAATCTGGCACTTTACCAGATACGCAGTATTTT. Its translation is CASSQSGTLPDTQYF. The rearrangement uses TRBV4-1 and TRBJ2-3; no reliable D call. The CDR3 contains 15 residues. Trimming stripped 2 bases from V and 4 bases from J, with 13 bases between. Per the germline V gene, CDR1 is MGHRA and CDR2 is YSYEKL.

This clonotype was detected many times. The gene calls are TRBV27 and TRBJ2-7; perhaps D is TRBD1 or TRBD2 (5 bases each). The CDR3 runs to 13 residues. Looked up from germline, CDR1 is MNHEY and CDR2 is SMNVEV (reference sequence). With 5 bases removed from V and 2 bases from J, the gap between germline ends came to 10 bases. CDR3 bases: TGTGCCAGCAGTCCGGGGCCTCCCTACGAGCAGTACTTC. The encoded protein is CASSPGPPYEQYF.

The table lists this clonotype with many counts. The chain recombines TRBV6-4 with TRBJ2-6; TRBD2 is a possible D gene (7 bases). CDR3 length: 16 amino acids. Between the trimmed V and J ends, which lost 2 bases and 4 bases, there was a span of 12 bases. Germline V lookup: CDR1 MRHNA, CDR2 SNTAGT. The DNA of the CDR3 is TGTGCCAGCAGTGACGGCGGGGGCGCAGGGGCCAACGTCCTGACTTTC. Its translation is CASSDGGGAGANVLTF.

Ten or more counts support this clonotype. The V call is TRBV7-2, the J call TRBJ1-5, with TRBD1 identical over 9 bases. The V gene's germline CDR1 is SGHTA and CDR2 FQGNSA. J gave up 3 bases and V 5 bases, and 5 bases lay outside the gene matches. This CDR3 is built from 15 residues. The CDR3 reads CASSPRTGDNQPQHF. CDR3 in DNA: TGTGCCAGCAGCCCAAGGACAGGGGACAATCAGCCCCAGCATTTT.